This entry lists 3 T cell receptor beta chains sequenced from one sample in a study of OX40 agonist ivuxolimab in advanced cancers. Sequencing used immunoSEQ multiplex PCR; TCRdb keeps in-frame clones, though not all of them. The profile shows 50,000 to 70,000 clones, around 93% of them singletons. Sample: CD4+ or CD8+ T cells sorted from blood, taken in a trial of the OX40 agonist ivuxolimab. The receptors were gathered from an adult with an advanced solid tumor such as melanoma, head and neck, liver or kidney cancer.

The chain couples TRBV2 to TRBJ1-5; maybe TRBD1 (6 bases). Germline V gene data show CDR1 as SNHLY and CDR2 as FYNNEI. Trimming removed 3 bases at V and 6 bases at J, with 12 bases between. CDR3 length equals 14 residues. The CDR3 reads CASSELQGIQPQHF. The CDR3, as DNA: TGTGCCAGCAGTGAGCTTCAGGGGATTCAGCCCCAGCATTTT.

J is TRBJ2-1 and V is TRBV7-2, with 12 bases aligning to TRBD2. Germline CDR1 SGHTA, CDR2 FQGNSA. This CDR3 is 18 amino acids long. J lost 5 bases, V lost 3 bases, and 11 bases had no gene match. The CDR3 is CASSLLPRLAGVNNEQFF. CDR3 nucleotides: TGTGCCAGCAGCTTGCTCCCCAGACTAGCGGGAGTAAACAATGAGCAGTTCTTC.

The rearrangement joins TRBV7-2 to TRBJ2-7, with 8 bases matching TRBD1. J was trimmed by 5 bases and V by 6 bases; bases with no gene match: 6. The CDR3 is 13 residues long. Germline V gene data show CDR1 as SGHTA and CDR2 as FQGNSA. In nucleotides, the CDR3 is TGTGCCAGCAGTCGACAGGGGTGGGACGAGCAGTACTTC. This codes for CASSRQGWDEQYF.